A single TCR beta chain is shown here with its context. Antigen: not known. The record originates from a study of cytomegalovirus exposure and HLA in healthy donors. The study, taken as a whole, reports: A few chains linked to CMV were shown in vitro to be specific for CMV antigens. Most TCR beta V segments were productive about 90% or about 30% of the time in an earlier analysis. With high specificity and sensitivity, the classifier reportedly diagnosed cytomegalovirus status.

13 Jbeta primers and 60 Vbeta primers were used for the PCR. Repertoires were generated with immunoSEQ multiplex PCR, while TCRdb's copy carries only in-frame clones and drops some. The table includes 110,000 or so clones, about 68% detected once. Per germline, CDR1 LNHNV and CDR2 YYDKDF (reference sequence). V was pared by 0 bases and J by 9 bases, with 5 bases of the junction left unmatched. The CDR3 runs to 15 residues. The TCR comes from a woman in her 40s in good health and CMV-seropositive. V gene TRBV15 combines with J gene TRBJ2-1; TRBD2 matches at 10 bases. The specimen was PBMCs. The CDR3: CATSRDLGTSVEQFF. CDR3 nucleotide sequence: TGTGCCACCAGCAGAGATCTAGGGACTAGCGTTGAGCAGTTCTTC. The full variable domain, with the rest looked up from reference TRBV15 and TRBJ2-1, is DAMVIQNPRYQVTQFGKPVTLSCSQTLNHNVMYWYQQKSSQAPKLLFHYYDKDFNNEADTPDNFQSRRPNTSFCFLDIRSPGLGDTAMYLCATSRDLGTSVEQFFGPGTRLTVL.